Detailed here is one T cell receptor beta chain. No cognate antigen has been identified for it. Per-nucleotide qualities are absent, and no much larger clonotype sits a single base away. The collaborating institutions used their own protocols to collect whole blood in K2EDTA tubes. For TCRbeta analysis, collaborators shipped samples in one of three forms: frozen whole blood, isolated PBMCs, or DNA extracted from either of those sample types. These data come from a study of blood T cell repertoires in COVID-19 (dated by TCRdb to 2020 to 2021). Regarding the complete study: The collaborator samples originated in the United States, Italy and Spain and spanned the acute and convalescent phases of COVID-19. The prospective study material was composed of cDNA or gDNA derived from T cells, B-cell-depleted T cells, or PBMCs. Deeply sampled blood TCRbeta repertoires from subjects exposed to, actively infected with, or recovered from COVID-19 were included in the dataset. The repertoires were released in a freely available public database meant as a resource for research on the immune response to SARS-CoV-2. Samples were obtained from the ongoing ImmuneRACE study (first 160 participants) and from about 1,300 subjects provided by 6 global collaborators. The sample metadata nearly always contained a de-identified subject ID, COVID-19 status, age in years and sex. Where available, HLA class I and class II types were taken from metadata supplied by the sample provider and were not determined by assay-based typing.

Taken from cysteine to phenylalanine, the CDR3 has 13 residues. Just CDR3 DNA is preserved here, 39 bases in frame from base 1. After removal of 4 bases from V and 6 bases from J, the junction retains 5 bases not matched to a gene. The immunoSEQ Assay, a bias-controlled multiplex PCR, was used to amplify TCRbeta CDR3 regions from genomic DNA. The paper's processing steps were these. The number of nucleated cells in each sample was estimated by amplification of reference gene primers within the assay. To quantify the absolute abundance of each unique TCRbeta CDR3 rearrangement, sequence reads were collapsed and filtered. Productive Simpson clonality was computed per sample as the square root of Simpson's diversity index over productive rearrangements. The clones in this table, taken by TCRdb from immuneACCESS, are in-frame only. Not every clone is retained; where verified, under half of the shortfall comes from an unresolved V gene, and the cause of the rest is unknown. The D gene and trimming were derived from the DNA, and the V and J assignments and clone size from that table. The sample records some 120,000 clones, around four fifths of which are singletons. The top ten clonotypes cover about 12% of the sample.

The study at large found these results: The quantity of clinical and demographic metadata differed by source and by participant and was supplied without curation.

This receptor was identified in a human donor in a cohort sampled during active COVID-19. The sequence joins TRBV5-3 to TRBJ1-2; 8 middle bases align to TRBD1. TRBV5-3 is identified as an open reading frame with a role that is uncertain. Sequencing was performed on peripheral blood. The nucleotide sequence reads TGTGCCAGAAGCCTCGACAGGGGTCATGGCTACACCTTC. It codes for CARSLDRGHGYTF.